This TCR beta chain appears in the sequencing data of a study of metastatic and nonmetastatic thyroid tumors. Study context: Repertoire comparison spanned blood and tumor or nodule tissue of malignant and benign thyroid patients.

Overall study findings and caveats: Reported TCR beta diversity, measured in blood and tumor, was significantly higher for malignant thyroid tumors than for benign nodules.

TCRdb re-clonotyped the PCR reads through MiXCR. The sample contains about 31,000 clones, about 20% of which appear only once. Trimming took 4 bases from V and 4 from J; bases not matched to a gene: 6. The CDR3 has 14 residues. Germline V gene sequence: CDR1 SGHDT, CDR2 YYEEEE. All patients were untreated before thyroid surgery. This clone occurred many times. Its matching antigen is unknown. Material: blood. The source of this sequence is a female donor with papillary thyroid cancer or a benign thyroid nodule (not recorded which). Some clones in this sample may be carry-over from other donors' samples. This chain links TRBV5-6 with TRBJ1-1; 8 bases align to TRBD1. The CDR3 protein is CASSLGQGGTEAFF. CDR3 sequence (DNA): TGTGCCAGCAGCCTAGGACAGGGTGGCACTGAAGCTTTCTTT. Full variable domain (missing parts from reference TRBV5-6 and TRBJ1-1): DAGVTQSPTHLIKTRGQQVTLRCSPKSGHDTVSWYQQALGQGPQFIFQYYEEEERQRGNFPDRFSGHQFPNYSSELNVNALLLGDSALYLCASSLGQGGTEAFFGQGTRLTVV.